A single sample gave rise to the 17 T cell receptor beta chains below, sequenced in a study of shared clonotypes between healthy human individuals. Terminally differentiated effector memory CD45RA+ cells were excluded by CCR7 positive selection of CD45RO-negative cells. Measured with immunoSEQ multiplex PCR; TCRdb has only the in-frame clones, and not every one. The repertoire holds hundreds of thousands of clones, roughly 96% seen once, with about 0.22% in the top ten. The sequenced sample consisted of naive CD8+ T cells sorted from blood. Source of these receptors: a man aged 25 to 40 in good health.

The chain combines TRBV27 with TRBJ2-1, with D possibly being TRBD2 (6 bases). Germline-derived CDR1 and CDR2 are MNHEY and SMNVEV (reference sequence). The CDR3 totals 15 residues. V gave up 6 bases and J gave up 1 base, with 13 bases separating them. The CDR3 nucleotides are TGTGCCAGCAGGGCTGGAGGGGATTCCTACAATGAGCAGTTCTTC. It yields the protein CASRAGGDSYNEQFF.

J is TRBJ2-3 and V is TRBV28; tentative D call: TRBD1 (5 bases). The CDR3 runs to 14 residues. V dropped 8 bases and J dropped 2 bases, with 14 bases sitting between them. Germline V CDR1 and CDR2: MDHEN, SYDVKM. CDR3 nucleotide sequence: TGTGCCAGCCAGACAGACCTTACCACAGATACGCAGTATTTT. It specifies CASQTDLTTDTQYF.

The chain carries TRBV5-4 and TRBJ1-2, with TRBD1 matching 9 bases. The CDR3 has 17 residues. Per germline, CDR1 SGHNT and CDR2 YYREEE (reference sequence). J lost 3 bases, V lost 2 bases, and 11 bases had no gene match. The CDR3 nucleotides read TGTGCCAGCAGCTTCCTCCGAGGGACAGGGTATGACTATGGCTACACCTTC. It translates to CASSFLRGTGYDYGYTF.

This chain uses TRBV6-5 with TRBJ2-7, with TRBD1 matching over 7 bases. The CDR3 consists of 12 residues. Germline CDR1 is MNHEY and CDR2 is SVGAGI. After removal of 6 bases from V and 5 bases from J, the junction contained 4 bases not matched to a gene. CDR3: CASSPTGHEQYF. The CDR3 region has the DNA TGTGCCAGCAGCCCGACAGGGCACGAGCAGTACTTC.

The V gene is TRBV5-6, the J gene TRBJ2-7; 10 bases line up with TRBD2. CDR1 and CDR2 (germline): SGHDT, YYEEEE. With V trimmed by 5 bases and J by 1 base, 12 bases remained unmatched. This CDR3 spans 17 amino acids. The CDR3 protein is CASSGLAASSASYEQYF. DNA for the CDR3: TGTGCCAGCAGTGGACTAGCGGCTAGTTCAGCTTCCTACGAGCAGTACTTC.

The chain is built from TRBV5-1 and TRBJ1-2; possibly TRBD1 for D (5 bases). Germline CDR1 SGHRS, CDR2 YFSETQ. V lost 2 bases and J 0 bases, leaving 11 bases between the germline ends. The CDR3 runs to 15 residues. The CDR3 sequence: CASSFRRGANYGYTF. Written as DNA, the CDR3 is TGCGCCAGCAGCTTCAGGAGGGGTGCTAACTATGGCTACACCTTC.

This chain joins TRBV5-1 and TRBJ2-3; 8 positions agree with TRBD2. The V gene end was trimmed by 0 bases and the J gene end by 0 bases; junction bases not matched to a gene: 9. Germline lookup yields CDR1 SGHRS and CDR2 YFSETQ. The CDR3 extends over 18 amino acids. CDR3: CASSLGASGPTSTDTQYF. The CDR3 DNA sequence: TGCGCCAGCAGCTTGGGGGCTAGCGGGCCGACTAGCACAGATACGCAGTATTTT.

The V gene is TRBV7-9, the J gene TRBJ2-5; 7 positions match TRBD2. V dropped 4 bases and J dropped 5; count of bases not matched to a gene: 4. The germline V gene encodes CDR1 SEHNR and CDR2 FQNEAQ (reference sequence). The CDR3 consists of 13 residues. The DNA for the CDR3 is TGTGCCAGCAGCTCCGGACTAGTGGAGACCCAGTACTTC. Amino acid sequence: CASSSGLVETQYF.

The chain links TRBV11-2 to TRBJ2-1; tentatively, D is TRBD2 (7 bases). This CDR3 has 14 amino acids. V lost 3 bases, J lost 6 bases, and 12 bases lay in between. Germline CDR1 and CDR2: SGHAT and FQNNGV. The CDR3 DNA reads as TGTGCCAGCAGCTTGACGGGGGGCCTCAATGAGCAGTTCTTC. Its translation: CASSLTGGLNEQFF.

The chain links TRBV27 to TRBJ2-7; 14 bases are a match to TRBD2. The CDR3 sequence is 14 residues long. V gave up 5 bases and J gave up 9 bases; unmatched junction bases: 6. Germline CDR1 is MNHEY and CDR2 is SMNVEV (reference sequence). As DNA, the CDR3 is TGTGCCAGCAGTCGGGGACTAGCGGGAGAAGTGCAGTACTTC. It encodes CASSRGLAGEVQYF.

This chain connects TRBV27 to TRBJ2-5; D is perhaps TRBD2 (6 bases). Trimming took off 7 bases at V and 0 bases at J, with 12 bases between the two ends. Germline assignment: CDR1 MNHEY and CDR2 SMNVEV (reference sequence). This CDR3 has 14 residues. CDR3 in amino acids: CASKTSWYQETQYF. CDR3 DNA sequence: TGTGCCAGCAAAACTAGCTGGTACCAAGAGACCCAGTACTTC.

The rearrangement joins TRBV11-3 to TRBJ1-1; no clear D gene. Trimming left V 5 bases short and J 6 bases short, with 13 bases between. There are 13 residues in the CDR3. In germline, CDR1 is SGHNT, CDR2 YENEEA. The CDR3 nucleotides read TGTGCCAGCAGCGCCCGGGGAGTCGCTGAAGCTTTCTTT. This codes for CASSARGVAEAFF.

The chain recombines TRBV6-1 with TRBJ1-1; D is possibly TRBD1 (5 bases). Germline V gene data show CDR1 as MNHNS and CDR2 as SASEGT. Trimming shortened V by 6 bases and J by 3 bases, and 14 bases separated the two germline ends. This CDR3 has 14 amino acids. CDR3 protein: CASRTGTVYTEAFF. CDR3 sequence (DNA): TGTGCCAGCAGAACCGGGACGGTTTACACTGAAGCTTTCTTT.

The chain joins TRBV30 to TRBJ2-7; D assignment may be TRBD1 or TRBD2 (6 bases each). Germline V gene lookup returns CDR1 GTSNPN and CDR2 SVGIG (reference sequence). The CDR3 loop spans 12 amino acids. V was clipped by 5 bases and J by 4 bases, with 12 bases between them. CDR3 amino acids: CAWGGGGYEQYF. DNA for the CDR3: TGTGCCTGGGGAGGAGGGGGGTACGAGCAGTACTTC.

The chain combines TRBV11-2 with TRBJ1-2; D might be TRBD1 (5 bases). Germline CDR1 is SGHAT and CDR2 is FQNNGV. The CDR3 totals 17 residues. V was shortened by 0 bases and J by 1 base, with 15 bases between the two germline ends. The CDR3 DNA is TGTGCCAGCAGCTTAGATCTCTCAACAGGACTTAACTATGGCTACACCTTC. This codes for CASSLDLSTGLNYGYTF. Supplemented by reference TRBV11-2 and TRBJ1-2, the full variable domain reads EAGVAQSPRYKIIEKRQSVAFWCNPISGHATLYWYQQILGQGPKLLIQFQNNGVVDDSQLPKDRFSAERLKGVDSTLKIQPAKLEDSAVYLCASSLDLSTGLNYGYTFGSGTRLTVV.

This rearrangement joins TRBV2 to TRBJ2-1; D might be TRBD2 (7 bases). The V and J ends lost 11 bases and 8 bases respectively, with 22 bases between them. This CDR3 is built from 14 residues. Germline V gene data show CDR1 as SNHLY and CDR2 as FYNNEI. CDR3 sequence (DNA): TGTGCCGACGGGGAGGGCAGGGGTATCGATGAGCAGTTCTTC. Its translation: CADGEGRGIDEQFF.

The chain uses TRBV5-1 and TRBJ2-7, with D perhaps matching TRBD1 (6 bases). The CDR3 length is 16 residues. V gave up 0 bases and J gave up 2 bases, with 15 bases separating them. CDR1 and CDR2 (germline): SGHRS, YFSETQ. CDR3 amino acids: CASSLAKGEPPYEQYF. CDR3 DNA: TGCGCCAGCAGCTTGGCCAAGGGGGAACCCCCCTACGAGCAGTACTTC.